The 12 T cell receptor beta chains given below trace back to one sample, sequenced in a study of blood T cell repertoires in COVID-19. Only in-frame clones appear in the TCRdb table, and some are missing; sequencing was by immunoSEQ multiplex PCR. The repertoire holds fewer than 200,000 clones, about 83% seen once, with around 2.7% in the top ten. Sequences were obtained from peripheral blood. Receptors originate from a woman aged 80 or over with COVID-19, enrolled during active disease.

The chain recombines TRBV27 with TRBJ2-2; 15 bases line up with TRBD2. J was trimmed by 4 bases and V by 2 bases; bases with no gene match: 5. The CDR3 contains 18 residues. Germline CDR1 and CDR2: MNHEY and SMNVEV (reference sequence). The CDR3 is CASSLRGLAGGPTGELFF. The CDR3, as DNA: TGTGCCAGCAGTTTACGAGGACTAGCGGGGGGGCCCACCGGGGAGCTGTTTTTT.

The rearrangement joins TRBV14 to TRBJ2-3, with D possibly TRBD2 on 5 matching bases. The germline V and J ends were trimmed by 1 base and 10 bases, with 9 bases remaining between them. CDR3 length: 12 amino acids. In germline, CDR1 is SGHDN, CDR2 FVKESK. CDR3 protein: CASSQGRGPQYF. CDR3 in DNA: TGTGCCAGCAGCCAAGGGAGAGGGCCGCAGTATTTT.

The chain is built from TRBV28 and TRBJ2-3, with 10 bases matching TRBD1. This CDR3 is 16 amino acids long. Germline CDR1 is MDHEN and CDR2 is SYDVKM. J gave up 4 bases and V 3 bases, and 7 bases lay outside the gene matches. CDR3 region: CASSFSGQGFADTQYF. The CDR3 DNA reads as TGTGCCAGCAGTTTTTCGGGACAGGGGTTTGCAGATACGCAGTATTTT.

The chain employs TRBV12-3 or TRBV12-4 and TRBJ1-1; D gene uncertain. V lost 7 bases and J 6 bases, leaving 12 bases between the germline ends. The CDR3 is made up of 12 amino acids. The CDR3: CASTLRASEAFF. For the CDR3, the DNA is TGTGCCAGCACCCTGCGGGCATCTGAAGCTTTCTTT.

The rearrangement links TRBV27 to TRBJ2-1, with 9 bases lining up with TRBD1. Germline values: CDR1 MNHEY, CDR2 SMNVEV (reference sequence). The CDR3 is made up of 17 amino acids. J lost 3 bases, V lost 8 bases, and 14 bases had no gene match. CDR3 in amino acids: CASAETGTGLYYNEQFF. In DNA form, the CDR3 reads TGTGCCAGCGCCGAGACCGGGACAGGGCTTTACTACAATGAGCAGTTCTTC.

The chain has TRBV9 and TRBJ1-1; TRBD1 aligns across 7 bases. CDR3 length: 16 amino acids. The V gene's germline CDR1 is SGDLS and CDR2 YYNGEE. J was trimmed by 2 bases and V by 4 bases; bases with no gene match: 11. The CDR3 DNA is TGTGCCAGCAGCAAAACCGGGACAGAGATTAACACTGAAGCTTTCTTT. Translating it yields CASSKTGTEINTEAFF.

The rearrangement joins TRBV21-1 to TRBJ2-2; the table names TRBD1, a call not compared with the DNA. TRBV21-1 is a listed pseudogene. This CDR3 spans 16 amino acids. CDR3 in amino acids: CASSKARTENTGELFF. CDR3 DNA: TGTGCCAGCAGCAAAGCGCGGACAGAGAACACCGGGGAGCTGTTTTTT.

The chain recombines TRBV19 with TRBJ1-1, with D hard to call. The CDR3 has 15 amino acids. Germline CDR1 reads LNHDA; CDR2 reads SQIVND (reference sequence). The V and J ends lost 2 bases and 1 base respectively, with 11 bases between them. The CDR3 nucleotides are TGTGCCAGTAGTATAAACATCCTTCCGAACACTGAAGCTTTCTTT. It specifies CASSINILPNTEAFF. Based on the CDR3 plus reference TRBV19 and TRBJ1-1, the full variable domain is DGGITQSPKYLFRKEGQNVTLSCEQNLNHDAMYWYRQDPGQGLRLIYYSQIVNDFQKGDIAEGYSVSREKKESFPLTVTSAQKNPTAFYLCASSINILPNTEAFFGQGTRLTVV.

The gene calls are TRBV5-1 and TRBJ2-5, with D perhaps TRBD1 (5 bases). Per the germline V gene, CDR1 is SGHRS and CDR2 is YFSETQ. This CDR3 has 14 amino acids. V was clipped by 0 bases and J by 2 bases, with 8 bases between them. CDR3 sequence reads: CASSLGGVQETQYF. The DNA for the CDR3 is TGCGCCAGCAGCTTGGGGGGCGTACAAGAGACCCAGTACTTC. Based on the CDR3 plus reference TRBV5-1 and TRBJ2-5, the full variable domain is KAGVTQTPRYLIKTRGQQVTLSCSPISGHRSVSWYQQTPGQGLQFLFEYFSETQRNKGNFPGRFSGRQFSNSRSEMNVSTLELGDSALYLCASSLGGVQETQYFGPGTRLLVL.

This chain links TRBV28 with TRBJ1-1, with 8 bases fitting TRBD1. Germline CDR1 reads MDHEN; CDR2 reads SYDVKM. The CDR3 covers 14 residues. With 4 bases clipped from V and 3 bases from J, the junction kept 4 bases outside the gene matches. The CDR3 bases are TGTGCCAGCAGTTCATGGACAGGGTACACTGAAGCTTTCTTT. This codes for CASSSWTGYTEAFF.

This rearrangement joins TRBV6-5 to TRBJ1-6; TRBD1 is a possible D gene (5 bases). Germline CDR1 reads MNHEY; CDR2 reads SVGAGI. The CDR3 has 14 amino acids. V lost 2 bases and J 5 bases, leaving 7 bases between the germline ends. CDR3 in DNA: TGTGCCAGCAGTTACGACAGTAATAATTCACCCCTCCACTTT. Translated: CASSYDSNNSPLHF.

The chain couples TRBV28 to TRBJ2-1; possible D gene TRBD2, 6 bases. The V gene's germline CDR1 is MDHEN and CDR2 SYDVKM. The CDR3 is made up of 15 amino acids. V lost 8 bases, J lost 2 bases, and 16 bases lay in between. CDR3: CASRRREFPYNEQFF. CDR3 nucleotides: TGTGCCAGCCGGCGACGGGAGTTCCCCTACAATGAGCAGTTCTTC.